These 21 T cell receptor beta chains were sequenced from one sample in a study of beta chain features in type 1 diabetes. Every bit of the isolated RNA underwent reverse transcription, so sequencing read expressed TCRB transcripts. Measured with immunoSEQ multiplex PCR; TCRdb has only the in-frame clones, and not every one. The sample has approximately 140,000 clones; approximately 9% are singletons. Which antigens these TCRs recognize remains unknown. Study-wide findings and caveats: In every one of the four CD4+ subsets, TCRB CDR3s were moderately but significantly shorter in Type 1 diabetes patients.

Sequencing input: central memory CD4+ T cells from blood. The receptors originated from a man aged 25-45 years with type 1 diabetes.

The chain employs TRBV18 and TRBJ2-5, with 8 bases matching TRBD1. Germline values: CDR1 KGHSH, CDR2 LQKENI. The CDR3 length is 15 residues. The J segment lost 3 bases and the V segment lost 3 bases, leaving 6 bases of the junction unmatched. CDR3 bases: TGTGCCAGCTCACCGGAACAGGGGGTTGAAGAGACCCAGTACTTC. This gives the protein CASSPEQGVEETQYF.

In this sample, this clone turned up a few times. DNA for the CDR3: TGTGCCAGCAGCTCGGGACAGCTCTATGGCTACACCTTC. This sequence encodes CASSSGQLYGYTF. V is TRBV28 and J is TRBJ1-2; 7 nucleotides match TRBD1. The V gene end was trimmed by 6 bases and the J gene end by 4 bases; junction bases not matched to a gene: 5. The CDR3 is made up of 13 amino acids. Germline CDR1 and CDR2: MDHEN and SYDVKM.

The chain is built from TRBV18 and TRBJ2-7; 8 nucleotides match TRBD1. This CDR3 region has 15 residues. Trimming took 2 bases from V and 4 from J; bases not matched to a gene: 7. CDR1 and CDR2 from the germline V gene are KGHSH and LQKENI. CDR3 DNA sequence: TGTGCCAGCTCACCAAAGGACAGGGCTGCGTACGAGCAGTACTTC. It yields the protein CASSPKDRAAYEQYF.

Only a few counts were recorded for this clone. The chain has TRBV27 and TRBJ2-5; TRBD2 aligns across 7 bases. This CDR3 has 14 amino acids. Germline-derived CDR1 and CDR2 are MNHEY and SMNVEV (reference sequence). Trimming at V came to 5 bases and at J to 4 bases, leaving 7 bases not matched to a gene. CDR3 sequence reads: CASSPWDYLETQYF. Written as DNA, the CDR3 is TGTGCCAGCAGTCCCTGGGACTACTTAGAGACCCAGTACTTC.

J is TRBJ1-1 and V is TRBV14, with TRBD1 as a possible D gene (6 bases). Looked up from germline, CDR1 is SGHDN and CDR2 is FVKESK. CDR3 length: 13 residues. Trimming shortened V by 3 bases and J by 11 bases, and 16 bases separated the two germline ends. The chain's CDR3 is CASSHGGASWAFF. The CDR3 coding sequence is TGTGCCAGCAGCCATGGGGGGGCGAGTTGGGCTTTCTTT.

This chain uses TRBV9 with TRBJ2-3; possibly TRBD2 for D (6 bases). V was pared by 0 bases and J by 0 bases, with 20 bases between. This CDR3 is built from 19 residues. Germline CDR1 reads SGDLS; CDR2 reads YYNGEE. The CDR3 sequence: CASSVEIDAAGRSTDTQYF. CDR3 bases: TGTGCCAGCAGCGTAGAAATAGACGCGGCGGGGCGCAGCACAGATACGCAGTATTTT. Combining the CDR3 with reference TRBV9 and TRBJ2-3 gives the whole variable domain DSGVTQTPKHLITATGQRVTLRCSPRSGDLSVYWYQQSLDQGLQFLIQYYNGEERAKGNILERFSAQQFPDLHSELNLSSLELGDSALYFCASSVEIDAAGRSTDTQYFGPGTRLTVL.

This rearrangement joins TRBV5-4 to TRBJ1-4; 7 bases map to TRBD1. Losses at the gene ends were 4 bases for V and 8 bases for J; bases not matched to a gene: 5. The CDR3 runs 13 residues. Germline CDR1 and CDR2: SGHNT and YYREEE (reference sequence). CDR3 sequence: CASSQGQREKLFF. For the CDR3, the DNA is TGTGCCAGCAGCCAGGGACAGCGAGAAAAACTGTTTTTT. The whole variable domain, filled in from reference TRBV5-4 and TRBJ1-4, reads ETGVTQSPTHLIKTRGQQVTLRCSSQSGHNTVSWYQQALGQGPQFIFQYYREEENGRGNFPPRFSGLQFPNYSSELNVNALELDDSALYLCASSQGQREKLFFGSGTQLSVL.

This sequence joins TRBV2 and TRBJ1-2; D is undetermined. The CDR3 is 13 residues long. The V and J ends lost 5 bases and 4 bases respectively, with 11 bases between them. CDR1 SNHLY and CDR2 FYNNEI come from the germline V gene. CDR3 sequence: CASSLNSGYGYTF. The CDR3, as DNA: TGTGCCAGCAGTTTGAACTCCGGCTATGGCTACACCTTC.

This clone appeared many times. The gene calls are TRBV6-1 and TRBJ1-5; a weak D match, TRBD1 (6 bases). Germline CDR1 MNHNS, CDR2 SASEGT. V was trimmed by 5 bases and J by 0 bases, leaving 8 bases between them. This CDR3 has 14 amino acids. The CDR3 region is CASSWDNSNQPQHF. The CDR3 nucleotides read TGTGCCAGCAGTTGGGACAATAGCAATCAGCCCCAGCATTTT.

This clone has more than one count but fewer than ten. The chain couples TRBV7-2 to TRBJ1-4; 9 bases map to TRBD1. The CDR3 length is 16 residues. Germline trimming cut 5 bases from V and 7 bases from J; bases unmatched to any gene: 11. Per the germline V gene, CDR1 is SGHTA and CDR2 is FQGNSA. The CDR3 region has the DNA TGTGCCAGCAGCCCAAGACGGGGACAGGGTGGTGAAAAACTGTTTTTT. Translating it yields CASSPRRGQGGEKLFF.

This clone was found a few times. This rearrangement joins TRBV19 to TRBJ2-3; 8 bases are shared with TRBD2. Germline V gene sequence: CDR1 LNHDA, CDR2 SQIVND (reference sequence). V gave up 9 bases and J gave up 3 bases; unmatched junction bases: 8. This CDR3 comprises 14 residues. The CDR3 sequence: CASKDRGGTDTQYF. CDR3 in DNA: TGTGCCAGCAAAGATCGGGGGGGGACAGATACGCAGTATTTT.

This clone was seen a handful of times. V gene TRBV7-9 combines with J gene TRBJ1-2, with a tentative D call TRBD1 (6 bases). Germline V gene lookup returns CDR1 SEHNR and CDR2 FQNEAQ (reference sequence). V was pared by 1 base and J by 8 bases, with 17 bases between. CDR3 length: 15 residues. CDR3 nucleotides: TGTGCCAGCAGCTTAGATTGGGCACAGGGTCGGGGCTACACCTTC. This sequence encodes CASSLDWAQGRGYTF.

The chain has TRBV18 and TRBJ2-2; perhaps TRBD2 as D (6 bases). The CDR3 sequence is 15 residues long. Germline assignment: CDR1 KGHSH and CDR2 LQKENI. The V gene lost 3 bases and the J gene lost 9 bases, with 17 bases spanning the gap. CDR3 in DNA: TGTGCCAGCTCACCCGCCGGGGAGGTGCGGCGGGAGCTGTTTTTT. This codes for CASSPAGEVRRELFF.

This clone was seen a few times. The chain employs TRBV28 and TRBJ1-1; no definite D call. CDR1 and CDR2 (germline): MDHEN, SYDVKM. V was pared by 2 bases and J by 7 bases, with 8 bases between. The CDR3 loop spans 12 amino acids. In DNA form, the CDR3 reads TGTGCCAGCAGTTTAGGGAGACTTGAAGCTTTCTTT. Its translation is CASSLGRLEAFF.

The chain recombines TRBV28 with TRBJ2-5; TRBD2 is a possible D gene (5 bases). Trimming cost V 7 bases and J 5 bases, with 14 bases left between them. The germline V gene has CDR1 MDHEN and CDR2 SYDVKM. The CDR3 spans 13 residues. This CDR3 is CASTGGPVETQYF. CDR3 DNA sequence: TGTGCCAGCACAGGAGGTCCCGTGGAGACCCAGTACTTC.

For the CDR3, the DNA is TGTGCCAGCAGCCATCCCTTCGGGAATTCACCCCTCCACTTT. Translating gives CASSHPFGNSPLHF. The chain uses TRBV5-6 and TRBJ1-6; the D is unclear. Per the germline V gene, CDR1 is SGHDT and CDR2 is YYEEEE. Trimming took off 4 bases at V and 7 bases at J, with 12 bases between the two ends. The CDR3 is made up of 14 amino acids.

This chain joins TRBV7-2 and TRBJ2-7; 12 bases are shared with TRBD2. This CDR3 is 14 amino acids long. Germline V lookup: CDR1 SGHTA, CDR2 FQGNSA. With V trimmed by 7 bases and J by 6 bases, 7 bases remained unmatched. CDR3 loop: CASILAGGPGEQYF. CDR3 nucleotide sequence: TGTGCCAGCATCCTAGCGGGGGGGCCTGGCGAGCAGTACTTC.

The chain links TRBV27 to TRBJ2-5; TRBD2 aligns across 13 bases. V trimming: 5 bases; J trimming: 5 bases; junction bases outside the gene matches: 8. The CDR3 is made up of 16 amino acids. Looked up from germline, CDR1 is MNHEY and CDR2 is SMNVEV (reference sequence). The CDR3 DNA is TGTGCCAGCAGTCCAGGACTAGCGGGGGCCGAGGAGACCCAGTACTTC. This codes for CASSPGLAGAEETQYF.

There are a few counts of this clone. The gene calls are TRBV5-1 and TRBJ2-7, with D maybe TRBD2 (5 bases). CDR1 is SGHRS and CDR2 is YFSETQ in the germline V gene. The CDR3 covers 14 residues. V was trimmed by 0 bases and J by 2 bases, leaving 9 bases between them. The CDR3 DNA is TGCGCCAGCAGCTTGGGGACGGAGGCCTACGAGCAGTACTTC. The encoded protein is CASSLGTEAYEQYF.

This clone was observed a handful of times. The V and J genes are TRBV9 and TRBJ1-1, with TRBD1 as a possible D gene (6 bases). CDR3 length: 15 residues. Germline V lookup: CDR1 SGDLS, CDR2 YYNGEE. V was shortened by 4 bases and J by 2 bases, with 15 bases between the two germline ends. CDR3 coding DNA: TGTGCCAGCAGCAGAATGGACAGCGTTAACACTGAAGCTTTCTTT. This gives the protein CASSRMDSVNTEAFF. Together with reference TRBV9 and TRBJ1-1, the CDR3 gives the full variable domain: DSGVTQTPKHLITATGQRVTLRCSPRSGDLSVYWYQQSLDQGLQFLIQYYNGEERAKGNILERFSAQQFPDLHSELNLSSLELGDSALYFCASSRMDSVNTEAFFGQGTRLTVV.

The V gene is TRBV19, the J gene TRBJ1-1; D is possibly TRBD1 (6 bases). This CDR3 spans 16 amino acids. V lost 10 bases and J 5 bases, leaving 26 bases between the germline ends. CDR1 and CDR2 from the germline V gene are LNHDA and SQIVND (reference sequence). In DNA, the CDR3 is TGTGCCATCCGGTCGGTGGCAGGGGCGTTGGGAACTGAAGCTTTCTTT. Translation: CAIRSVAGALGTEAFF.